This paragraph covers one TCR beta chain sequence. No cognate antigen has been identified for it. No much larger clone exists at a distance of one base, and base qualities are not known. The data originate from a study of blood T cell repertoires in COVID-19 (dated by TCRdb to the early 2020s). Regarding the research as a whole: The collaborator samples originated in the United States, Italy and Spain and spanned the acute and convalescent phases of COVID-19. The material from the prospective study consisted of cDNA or gDNA derived from T cells, B-cell-depleted T cells, or PBMCs. The dataset comprised deeply sampled blood TCRbeta repertoires from subjects exposed to, actively infected with, or recovered from COVID-19. A freely available public database, intended as a resource for researchers studying the immune response to SARS-CoV-2, is where the repertoires were released. Samples were obtained from the ongoing ImmuneRACE study (first 160 participants) and from 1,254 subjects provided by 6 global collaborators. Sample metadata almost always included a de-identified subject ID, COVID-19 status, age in years and sex. Where available, HLA class I and class II types were taken from metadata supplied by the sample provider and were not determined by assay-based typing. General conclusions and limits of the study: How much clinical and demographic metadata was included differed by source and by participant, and the metadata was provided uncurated.

Collaborating institutions collected whole blood in K2EDTA tubes following their own protocols. Collaborator samples were shipped for TCRbeta analysis as frozen whole blood, isolated PBMCs, or DNA extracted from either sample type. TCRbeta CDR3 regions were amplified from genomic DNA by means of the immunoSEQ Assay, a bias-controlled multiplex PCR. On the study's bioinformatics: The number of nucleated cells in each sample was estimated by amplification of reference gene primers within the assay. To quantify the absolute abundance of each unique TCRbeta CDR3 rearrangement, sequence reads were collapsed and filtered. For each sample, productive Simpson clonality was calculated as the square root of Simpson's diversity index across productive rearrangements. The table comes from immuneACCESS by way of TCRdb, which keeps in-frame sequences with V and J called. Part of the clones is missing from these tables; in studies checked, under half for an unresolved V gene and the rest for unknown reasons. Clonal size and the V and J genes are those of that table, whereas D and trimming came from the DNA. The sample contains some 150,000 clones, approximately 80% of them found a single time. The leading ten clones occupy around 6.8% of the sample.

Sequencing was done on a sample of peripheral blood. This receptor was obtained from a human donor in a cohort sampled during active COVID-19.

The CDR3 reads CASSITPSGPQETQYF. The base sequence is TGTGCCAGTAGTATAACCCCTAGTGGTCCCCAAGAGACCCAGTACTTC. The chain uses TRBV19 and TRBJ2-5; no D gene call is confident. The junction shows trimming of 2 bases on V and 1 base on J, plus 14 bases between the germline ends. According to the germline V gene (reference sequence), CDR1 reads LNHDA and CDR2 reads SQIVND. Inclusive of the bounding cysteine and phenylalanine, the CDR3 is 16 residues long. Here the CDR3 DNA is all that survives: 48 bases in frame from base 1.